This T cell receptor (beta chain) came from a study of identifying expanded T cells in peripheral blood (dated by TCRdb to about 2019). Describing the broader study: Technical replicates were generated by sequencing separate aliquots of the same genomic DNA pool, and four replicates were compared pairwise.

During the collection period, no immune events, such as infections, were documented for the healthy donors. Healthy-donor blood repertoires served as a training cohort to calibrate time-dependent variance in a beta-binomial model of T-cell clone differential abundance. The training cohort was composed of around ten healthy donors, 3 female and 7 male. The donors were between roughly 25 and 70 years old, with an average age of approximately 46 years. Whole blood was collected from each healthy donor at three time points spaced about 14 days apart and obtained from a commercial supplier. Genomic DNA was extracted from unsorted whole blood for immunosequencing. The immunoSEQ Assay, which relies on bias-controlled multiplex PCR amplification of genomic DNA, was used to profile TCRbeta CDR3 regions. Regarding the original processing steps: To quantify the absolute abundance of each unique TCRbeta CDR3 region, the sequences were collapsed and filtered. Differential abundance was assessed using a binomial (Fisher-equivalent) model and a beta-binomial model in which time-dependent variance fitted from healthy donors was added. Clones with fewer than 5 combined templates were removed, and differential abundance was called for clones with a Benjamini-Hochberg FDR below 0.01. Using the form v = (b*log(k)+a)^2, the beta-binomial variance was modeled as a function of the total template count across the two samples. TCRdb holds this immuneACCESS table with in-frame rearrangements only. Some clones are missing; in checked studies, unresolved V genes explain under half, and the rest has no known cause. The D gene and trimming were derived from the DNA, and the V and J assignments and clone size from that table. For this sample the table gives 85,000 to 100,000 clones, of which about 91% were detected only once. The leading ten clones occupy around 4.1% of the sample.

Overall study outcomes, separate from this receptor: The authors expected that over much longer intervals, such as months to years, biological variance in healthy repertoires might increase even further. Across all healthy donors, variance in clone template counts between roughly two-week samples was found to increase significantly with total template count. Across all healthy-donor time intervals, the beta-binomial model significantly lowered both the number of clones called differentially abundant and the false-positive rate. Between technical replicates the binomial model flagged approximately 1.2 differentially abundant clones, whereas over roughly two weeks the binomial model flagged about 15 and over approximately 4 weeks around 18.

Notes on this clone: Its antigen is unknown. No base qualities exist here, and no much larger clone lies one base off it.

Sequenced input: blood. The receptor's source is a person aged 18 to 70 in good health.

The DNA sequence is TGTGCCAGCAGCTTGGAACAGGAATCCTACAATGAGCAGTTCTTC. The resulting protein is CASSLEQESYNEQFF. The rearranged chain carries TRBV5-4 and TRBJ2-1; matching of 5 bases hints at TRBD1 as the D gene. The CDR3 runs 15 amino acids, cysteine and phenylalanine included. Of all the DNA, just the CDR3 is kept, 45 bases in frame from base 1. V is reduced by 0 bases and J by 1 base, leaving a spacing of 8 bases between them. CDR1 and CDR2 are read off the germline V gene (reference sequence) as SGHNT and YYREEE.